This T cell receptor (beta chain) was found in a study of monozygotic twins with inflammatory bowel disease. Germline loops: CDR1 MGHRA, CDR2 YSYEKL. This CDR3 has 16 residues. Whole-blood RNA isolation (total RNA) proceeded without T cell sorting. TCRdb reprocessed the 5' RACE reads, keeping one entry per CDR3 protein, no DNA. The table for this sample gives about 210,000 distinct CDR3 sequences. The clonotype comes from a human donor with ulcerative colitis or Crohn's disease, or a healthy co-twin of an affected twin (not recorded which). V and J are TRBV4-1 and TRBJ2-1; checking the TCRdb D call of TRBD1 is not possible without DNA. Specimen: blood. The chain's CDR3 is CASSQDWGQSRNEQFF.